Included here is one T cell receptor (beta chain) sequence, with context. Its target is not known. Repertoires were generated with immunoSEQ multiplex PCR, while TCRdb's copy carries only in-frame clones and drops some. This table has approximately 54,000 clones, 65% to 90% appearing once. The sample is drawn from a study of vaccination effects on CD4 cells after COVID-19. Expansion with viral peptide pools was applied to antigen-specific CD4+ T cells by the ViraFEST assay prior to sequencing. CD4+ T cell isolation took place after more than eight days of culture. Each vaccine recipient was nucleocapsid antibody negative and had no prior SARS-CoV-2 infection. Study outcomes and limitations: Healthy vaccinees had only 1 of 255 vaccine-induced clones cross-react with common cold coronaviruses.

The germline V and J ends were trimmed by 2 bases and 3 bases, with 9 bases remaining between them. There are 13 residues in the CDR3. Source: CD4+ T cells from PBMCs cultured with HCoV-229E spike peptides, taken before COVID-19 vaccination. This clonotype was obtained from a human donor who received a COVID-19 vaccine. The chain links TRBV5-3 to TRBJ2-7, with unresolved D. TRBV5-3 is noted as an ORF with a role that remains uncertain. CDR3 bases: TGTGCCAGAAGCTTAAAAGAAAACTACGAGCAGTACGTC. Amino acids: CARSLKENYEQYV.